A selection of T cell receptor beta chains follows, all from one sample in a study of T cell changes during pregnancy in multiple sclerosis. TCRdb keeps only in-frame clones here, not all; method: immunoSEQ multiplex PCR. The sample has 70,000 or so clones, around 91% seen once. The sequences come from peripheral blood, collected in the third trimester of pregnancy. All receptors come from a female donor in good health, enrolled as a control in a pregnancy study. CDR3s include the opening cysteine and the closing phenylalanine or tryptophan. The order of the fields is V gene, J gene, D gene, clone size, CDR3 DNA, CDR3 protein. D genes are given only for firm matches. Only part of the rows carry a size: once, few, many, or a class if the clone is expanded.

>TRBV9|TRBJ2-2|TRBD1|once
TGTGCCAGCAGCGTAGCTGGTGCAGGGGGCCGCGGGGAGCTGTTTTTT
CASSVAGAGGRGELFF
>TRBV7-9|TRBJ2-7|TRBD1|NA
TGTGCCAGCAGCCCGGGACAGTTGGGGGCCTCCTACGAGCAGTACTTC
CASSPGQLGASYEQYF
>TRBV2|TRBJ2-6|NA|NA
TGTGCCAGCAGCCGACGACACTCTGGGGCCAACGTCCTGACTTTC
CASSRRHSGANVLTF
>TRBV28|TRBJ1-1|NA|NA
TGTGCCAGCAGTTTGGTCTCAGGCGTTTTTGCTGAAGCTTTCTTT
CASSLVSGVFAEAFF
>TRBV9|TRBJ2-7|NA|NA
TGTGCCAGCAGCGTAGCGGGTGCATCCCACGAGCAGTACTTC
CASSVAGASHEQYF
>TRBV28|TRBJ2-1|TRBD1|NA
TGTGCCAGCAGGGGAGGACAGGGCCACAATGAGCAGTTCTTC
CASRGGQGHNEQFF
>TRBV30|TRBJ2-7|NA|NA
TGTGCCTGGAGTGGCTATTACGGGAGAGGCGAGCAGTACTTC
CAWSGYYGRGEQYF
>TRBV27|TRBJ2-7|TRBD1|NA
TGTGCCAGCAGTTTGGGGTCAGGGGGCAGGTACTTC
CASSLGSGGRYF
>TRBV11-2|TRBJ1-2|NA|NA
TGTGCCAGCAGCTTAAGGACTATTTATGGCTACACCTTC
CASSLRTIYGYTF
>TRBV5-1|TRBJ1-5|TRBD1|NA
TGCGCCAGCAGACGGACAGGGGCCAGCAATCAGCCCCAGCATTTT
CASRRTGASNQPQHF
>TRBV19|TRBJ1-2|TRBD1|NA
TGTGCCAGTAGTTTCAAAGCGGGGACAGGTCGCTATGGCTACACCTTC
CASSFKAGTGRYGYTF
>TRBV6-6|TRBJ2-7|NA|NA
TGTGCCAGCAGTAGCGCGGGTTACTCCTACGAGCAGTACTTC
CASSSAGYSYEQYF
>TRBV27|TRBJ1-1|NA|NA
TGTGCCAGCAGTTTACAGGGTGGGGCTGAAGCTTTCTTT
CASSLQGGAEAFF
>TRBV29-1|TRBJ1-2|TRBD1|NA
TGCAGCGTTACCCCGACAGGGGGTAACTATGGCTACACCTTC
CSVTPTGGNYGYTF
>TRBV6-5|TRBJ2-3|NA|NA
TGTGCCAGCAGCCCGGGATTCACAGATACGCAGTATTTT
CASSPGFTDTQYF
>TRBV25-1|TRBJ1-2|NA|NA
TGTGCCAGCAATGAGGACAGCGGCGGCTACACCTTC
CASNEDSGGYTF
>TRBV27|TRBJ2-7|NA|NA
TGTGCCAGCAGTTTAGAGGGAGATTTTACCTACGAGCAGTACTTC
CASSLEGDFTYEQYF
>TRBV18|TRBJ1-2|TRBD1|NA
TGTGCCAGCTCAGGACAGGGGTTCGCGGCTAACTATGGCTACACCTTC
CASSGQGFAANYGYTF
>TRBV13|TRBJ2-1|NA|NA
TGTGCCAGCAGCTTTTCGCTAGCCTCCTACAATGAGCAGTTCTTC
CASSFSLASYNEQFF
>TRBV28|TRBJ1-2|TRBD1|NA
TGTGCCAGCAGTTTAGGGACAGGGCTCAACTATGGCTACACCTTC
CASSLGTGLNYGYTF
>TRBV4-3|TRBJ1-3|NA|NA
TGCGCCAGTCGACAGGCCTCGGGAAACACCATATATTTT
CASRQASGNTIYF
>TRBV5-1|TRBJ2-7|NA|NA
TGCGCCAGCAGCTCCCACCGGTCCCCCAACTCCTACGAGCAGTACTTC
CASSSHRSPNSYEQYF
>TRBV6-6|TRBJ1-2|NA|once
TGTGCCAGCACCACCGCAGGGAAGGTTTTTAACTATGGCTACACCTTC
CASTTAGKVFNYGYTF
>TRBV10-3|TRBJ2-7|NA|NA
TGTGCCATCGGGCGGGGGGACAGGGCAAGTTACGAGCAGTACTTC
CAIGRGDRASYEQYF
>TRBV4-1|TRBJ2-6|NA|NA
TGCGCCAGCAGCTTGGACAGGGCCAACGTCCTGACTTTC
CASSLDRANVLTF
>TRBV6-5|TRBJ1-2|TRBD1|NA
TGTGCCAGCAGCCAGGATAGGGACAGAAGGGGCTACACCTTC
CASSQDRDRRGYTF
>TRBV6-4|TRBJ1-5|TRBD1|NA
TGTGCCAGCAGTGACTCGACAGGGGGCAATCAGCCCCAGCATTTT
CASSDSTGGNQPQHF
>TRBV9|TRBJ1-2|TRBD1|NA
TGTGCCAGCAGCGTCCGACAGGGTGGTGGCTACACCTTC
CASSVRQGGGYTF
>TRBV25-1|TRBJ2-7|TRBD1|once
TGTGCCAGCAGTAGGGACAGGGGACTGTCCTACGAGCAGTACTTC
CASSRDRGLSYEQYF
>TRBV4-3|TRBJ2-7|TRBD2|NA
TGCGCCAGCAGCCAAGACTGGAGCGGGGGCTCCTACGAGCAGTACTTC
CASSQDWSGGSYEQYF
>TRBV14|TRBJ1-2|NA|NA
TGTGCCAGCAGCCGCCGGGGAAACAGGGTCCCCTATGGCTACACCTTC
CASSRRGNRVPYGYTF
>TRBV2|TRBJ2-3|TRBD2|NA
TGTGCCAGCAGTCCCGCTAGCGGGGGGCCAGATACGCAGTATTTT
CASSPASGGPDTQYF
>TRBV19|TRBJ1-5|NA|NA
TGTGCCAGCTCAGTTGGGGGCGGTCAGCCCCAGCATTTT
CASSVGGGQPQHF
>TRBV18|TRBJ1-2|TRBD1|NA
TGTGCCAGCTCACCATTAGGACAGGGGGCTAACTATGGCTACACCTTC
CASSPLGQGANYGYTF
>TRBV4-1|TRBJ2-3|NA|NA
TGCGCCAGCAGCCAAGCTGGAGCATTGACTAGCACAGATACGCAGTATTTT
CASSQAGALTSTDTQYF
>TRBV30|TRBJ1-2|TRBD1|NA
TGTGCCTGGTGGAACAGGGGTGGCTACACCTTC
CAWWNRGGYTF
>TRBV29-1|TRBJ2-6|NA|NA
TGCAGCGTAACACATACTGGGGCCAACGTCCTGACTTTC
CSVTHTGANVLTF